This TCR beta chain stems from a study of shared clonotypes between healthy human individuals. In the original analysis: ImmunoSEQ junction-only sequences lacked quality scores, so their filtering differed. The protocol was immunoSEQ multiplex PCR, while the TCRdb copy is restricted to in-frame clones and leaves out a portion. D and trimming come from the DNA, and the V and J calls and clone size come from that table. The sample shows roughly 2.5 million clones, about 92% of them seen only once. Germline CDR1 is SGHVS and CDR2 is FQNEAQ. Trimming removed 6 bases from V and 5 bases from J, with 15 bases in between. The CDR3 loop spans 14 amino acids. Investigators divided CD4+ cells into CD45RA+ naive and CD45RA-negative memory subsets. This clone was seen only a few times. The antigen remains unidentified. Study-level findings and limits: Richness estimates generally favored naive over memory subsets. Relative to clonotypes present in all four donors, those not shared had lower generation probabilities.

The sequenced sample was naive CD4+ T cells sorted from blood. Subset noted: CD45RA+ positively selected. This chain joins TRBV7-8 and TRBJ2-3, with D hard to call. The source of this sequence is a man younger than 30 in good health. CDR3 DNA: TGTGCCAGCAGTCCAATTTCGCTAGGAGATACGCAGTATTTT. Its protein is CASSPISLGDTQYF. The entire variable domain, with the rest obtained from reference TRBV7-8 and TRBJ2-3, is as follows: GAGVSQSPRYKVAKRGQDVALRCDPISGHVSLFWYQQALGQGPEFLTYFQNEAQLDKSGLPSDRFFAERPEGSVSTLKIQRTQQEDSAVYLCASSPISLGDTQYFGPGTRLTVL.